A selection of T cell receptor beta chains follows, all from one sample in a study of vaccination effects on CD4 cells after COVID-19. Only in-frame clones appear in the TCRdb table, and some are missing; sequencing was by immunoSEQ multiplex PCR. The profile shows about 23,000 clones, 68% of them singletons. Antigens for these TCRs are unknown. Sequenced material: CD4+ T cells from PBMCs cultured with HCoV-NL63 spike peptides, taken before COVID-19 vaccination. Receptors were obtained from a human donor who received a COVID-19 vaccine. CDR3s include the opening cysteine and the closing phenylalanine or tryptophan. The D gene is left open where the match is weak. Clone size is shown for a subset of rows, as once, few, many or a class of expanded clone.

V gene	CDR3 length	clone size	J gene	D gene	CDR3 protein	CDR3 DNA
TRBV10-2	15	.	TRBJ2-2	TRBD2	CASSSSGGITGELFF	TGCGCCAGCAGTTCTAGCGGGGGGATCACCGGGGAGCTGTTTTTT
TRBV5-1	13	few	TRBJ2-7	.	CASSSTVSYEQYF	TGCGCCAGCAGCTCGACAGTATCCTACGAGCAGTACTTC
TRBV2	13	.	TRBJ2-4	.	CASSDMAGNIQYF	TGTGCCAGCAGTGATATGGCAGGAAACATTCAGTACTTC
TRBV3-1/TRBV3-2	15	once	TRBJ2-1	.	CASSQQGIGYNEQFF	TGTGCCAGCAGCCAACAGGGTATAGGATACAATGAGCAGTTCTTC
TRBV6-4	15	.	TRBJ2-3	TRBD2	CASSASAGGTDTQYF	TGTGCCAGCAGTGCTAGCGCGGGGGGCACAGATACGCAGTATTTT
TRBV11-2	15	few	TRBJ2-4	.	CASSLIWGAGNIQYF	TGTGCCAGCAGCTTAATTTGGGGAGCGGGAAACATTCAGTACTTC
TRBV6-1	14	few	TRBJ1-1	TRBD1	CASSEQTGGTEAFF	TGTGCCAGCAGTGAACAGACAGGGGGGACTGAAGCTTTCTTT
TRBV19	15	.	TRBJ1-1	.	CATNTGYSLNTEAFF	TGTGCCACCAATACAGGGTACTCCCTGAACACTGAAGCTTTCTTT
TRBV10-2	14	.	TRBJ2-5	TRBD2	CASGKGLAEETQYF	TGCGCCAGCGGAAAGGGACTAGCGGAAGAGACCCAGTACTTC
TRBV29-1	13	few	TRBJ2-7	.	CSVGTAPPYEQYF	TGCAGCGTTGGAACGGCCCCCCCCTACGAGCAGTACTTC
TRBV7-9	18	.	TRBJ2-3	TRBD2	CASSLGRTPGGVTDTQYF	TGTGCCAGCAGCTTAGGTCGAACACCGGGGGGGGTCACAGATACGCAGTATTTT
TRBV24-1	16	.	TRBJ2-7	.	CATSKGQGNGLYEQYF	TGTGCCACCAGTAAGGGGCAGGGGAATGGCCTCTACGAGCAGTACTTC
TRBV12-3/TRBV12-4	13	few	TRBJ2-2	TRBD1	CASSFQGAGELFF	TGTGCCAGCAGTTTTCAGGGGGCCGGGGAGCTGTTTTTT
TRBV5-1	13	.	TRBJ2-7	.	CASGTSNSYEQYF	TGCGCCAGCGGGACTTCCAACTCCTACGAGCAGTACTTC
TRBV5-1	15	.	TRBJ1-2	TRBD1	CASGTGQAINYGYTF	TGCGCCAGCGGGACAGGACAGGCTATTAACTATGGCTACACCTTC
TRBV9	12	few	TRBJ2-7	.	CASSASSYEQYF	TGTGCCAGCAGCGCCTCGTCCTACGAGCAGTACTTC
TRBV5-1	14	.	TRBJ1-5	.	CASSLGQSNQPQHF	TGCGCCAGCAGCTTGGGACAGAGCAATCAGCCCCAGCATTTT
TRBV5-6	16	.	TRBJ2-7	TRBD2	CASSLGLAASSYEQYF	TGTGCCAGCAGCTTGGGACTAGCGGCCAGCTCCTACGAGCAGTACTTC
TRBV6-5	14	.	TRBJ1-1	.	CASSKRGGGTEAFF	TGTGCCAGCAGTAAACGCGGGGGAGGGACTGAAGCTTTCTTT
TRBV5-4	14	.	TRBJ2-4	.	CASSTDFRGNIQYF	TGTGCCAGCAGCACCGACTTCCGCGGAAACATTCAGTACTTC
TRBV6-5	14	.	TRBJ2-3	TRBD1	CASRRGQGSDTQYF	TGTGCCAGCAGAAGGGGACAGGGGTCAGATACGCAGTATTTT
TRBV9	13	.	TRBJ2-1	.	CASQFDSYNEQFF	TGTGCCAGCCAATTCGACAGCTACAATGAGCAGTTCTTC
TRBV18	15	.	TRBJ2-7	.	CASSPCLEGACEQYF	TGTGCCAGCTCACCATGTCTGGAGGGGGCTTGCGAGCAGTACTTC
TRBV4-2	16	.	TRBJ2-2	TRBD2	CASSHSGRGYTGELFF	TGTGCCAGCAGCCATAGCGGGAGGGGGTACACCGGGGAGCTGTTTTTT
TRBV19	14	few	TRBJ2-3	TRBD1	CASRLGQGVDTQYF	TGTGCCAGCCGATTAGGACAGGGGGTGGATACGCAGTATTTT
TRBV3-1/TRBV3-2	16	.	TRBJ2-7	TRBD2	CASSPPRGGTSYEQYF	TGTGCCAGCAGCCCCCCGAGGGGAGGGACCTCCTACGAGCAGTACTTC